The 13 T cell receptor beta chains below were found in one sample sequenced in a study of shared clonotypes between healthy human individuals. Libraries were prepared by immunoSEQ multiplex PCR; TCRdb keeps only in-frame clonotypes and omits some of them. Of over a million clones listed, roughly 74% are singletons. The specimen was memory CD4+ T cells from PBMCs. Subset reported: CD45RA-negative fraction. The receptors here all came from a man younger than 30 in good health. Some clones in this sample may be carry-over from other donors' samples.

The V call is TRBV28, the J call TRBJ1-4; TRBD1 matches 11 bases. Germline loops: CDR1 MDHEN, CDR2 SYDVKM. This CDR3 comprises 16 residues. Trimming removed 4 bases from V and 5 bases from J; junction bases left unmatched: 6. The CDR3 DNA is TGTGCCAGCAGTTCACATGGACAGGGGGCCAATGAAAAACTGTTTTTT. Protein product: CASSSHGQGANEKLFF.

The chain employs TRBV6-4 and TRBJ2-3, with D perhaps given as TRBD1 or TRBD2 (6 bases each). The CDR3 consists of 13 residues. Trimming took 4 bases from V and 9 from J, leaving 14 bases between them. The germline V gene encodes CDR1 MRHNA and CDR2 SNTAGT. CDR3 sequence (DNA): TGTGCCAGCAGTGCGGGGGACACAAGAACGCAGTATTTT. It translates to CASSAGDTRTQYF.

J is TRBJ1-1 and V is TRBV6-1; no clear D gene. The length of the CDR3 is 13 residues. The germline CDR1 and CDR2 sequences are MNHNS and SASEGT. Trimming took off 11 bases at V and 1 base at J, with 14 bases between the two ends. The CDR3 spells CACKSRQNTEAFF. The CDR3 nucleotides read TGTGCCTGCAAGTCGCGGCAGAACACTGAAGCTTTCTTT.

The chain carries TRBV27 and TRBJ2-7; tentative D call: TRBD2 (7 bases). The CDR3 is 18 residues long. Trimming stripped 6 bases from V and 12 bases from J, with 36 bases between. Germline CDR1 MNHEY, CDR2 SMNVEV (reference sequence). CDR3 sequence reads: CASRGLARPRGAVPQVYF. Written as DNA, the CDR3 is TGTGCCAGCAGGGGTTTGGCCAGGCCCCGGGGGGCAGTACCCCAGGTGTACTTC.

This clone was seen only a few times. Here the CDR3 reads CASSRSGGSNTGELFF. The CDR3 DNA reads as TGTGCCAGTAGTAGGTCAGGTGGTTCGAACACCGGGGAGCTGTTTTTT. The chain joins TRBV19 to TRBJ2-2; no definite D call. Germline CDR1 is LNHDA and CDR2 is SQIVND (reference sequence). This CDR3 region has 16 residues. V shed 4 bases and J shed 0 bases, with 12 bases lying between them.

Details on this clone: A clone one base away is much larger, so this may be a read error. The chain recombines TRBV7-9 with TRBJ2-6, with TRBD1 matching over 8 bases. The ends lost 5 bases at V and 2 bases at J; junction bases unmatched: 2. Germline CDR1 reads SEHNR; CDR2 reads FQNEAQ (reference sequence). The CDR3 has 15 amino acids. The CDR3 bases are TGTGCCAGCAGCCCGGACAGGGCTGGGGCCAACGTCCTGACTTTC. Translation: CASSPDRAGANVLTF.

The chain employs TRBV27 and TRBJ1-2, with 8 bases identical to TRBD1. Unmatched junction bases numbered 20, after V lost 7 bases and J lost 7 bases. CDR3 length: 17 amino acids. Germline values: CDR1 MNHEY, CDR2 SMNVEV (reference sequence). In DNA, the CDR3 is TGTGCCAGCATCCCCATGGGGACAGGACCCTTATTGAGTGGCTACACCTTC. Its translation is CASIPMGTGPLLSGYTF.

The rearrangement joins TRBV2 to TRBJ2-1; D remains ambiguous. V lost 7 bases, J lost 0 bases, and 10 bases lay in between. The CDR3 loop spans 14 amino acids. Germline CDR1 SNHLY, CDR2 FYNNEI. The CDR3: CASTGVSSYNEQFF. CDR3 in DNA: TGTGCCAGCACTGGGGTGAGCTCCTACAATGAGCAGTTCTTC.

The chain links TRBV9 to TRBJ1-4; 9 nucleotides align to TRBD1. The CDR3 has 14 residues. Per germline, CDR1 SGDLS and CDR2 YYNGEE. Trimming removed 5 bases from V and 6 bases from J; junction bases left unmatched: 5. The CDR3 DNA reads TGTGCCAGCAGTCGGACAGGGGCAGATGAAAAACTGTTTTTT. This sequence encodes CASSRTGADEKLFF.

Notes on this clone: Germline and junction disagree at one end, which may indicate a read error. This chain joins TRBV28 and TRBJ2-1; D is unclear. CDR3 length equals 13 residues. Germline CDR1 MDHEN, CDR2 SYDVKM. In DNA, the CDR3 is TGTGCCAGCAGGGGCCCGGGCTACCATGAGCAGTTCTTC. Amino acids: CASRGPGYHEQFF. The full variable domain, its missing parts supplied by reference TRBV28 and TRBJ2-1, is DVKVTQSSRYLVKRTGEKVFLECVQDMDHENMFWYRQDPGLGLRLIYFSYDVKMKEKGDIPEGYSVSREKKERFSLILESASTNQTSMYLCASRGPGYHEQFFGPGTRLTVL.

The genes are TRBV2 and TRBJ2-5; D may match TRBD1 or TRBD2 (5 bases each). The CDR3 spans 13 residues. Trimming stripped 5 bases from V and 5 bases from J, with 12 bases between. CDR1 is SNHLY, CDR2 FYNNEI, per germline. CDR3 residues: CASSLSWGETQYF. The CDR3, as DNA: TGTGCCAGCAGTTTGAGCTGGGGGGAGACCCAGTACTTC.

This rearrangement joins TRBV28 to TRBJ1-2; the match to TRBD1 covers 7 bases. The CDR3 length is 12 residues. Germline assignment: CDR1 MDHEN and CDR2 SYDVKM. Trimming at V came to 6 bases and at J to 7 bases, leaving 5 bases not matched to a gene. The CDR3: CASRTGQFGYTF. Here the CDR3 DNA reads TGTGCCAGCAGGACGGGACAGTTTGGCTACACCTTC.

This clone was observed a handful of times. The chain links TRBV7-9 to TRBJ2-4; D perhaps matches TRBD1 (5 bases). Germline V gene sequence: CDR1 SEHNR, CDR2 FQNEAQ (reference sequence). V lost 3 bases and J lost 6, with 6 bases in between. This CDR3 contains 12 residues. The CDR3 protein is CASSLQGNIQYF. The DNA of the CDR3 is TGTGCCAGCAGCTTGCAGGGAAACATTCAGTACTTC.